Described below is a single T cell receptor (beta chain) sequence and its context. Its cognate antigen is unknown. V lost 3 bases to trimming and J lost 8 bases; unmatched junction nucleotides: 8. CDR1 and CDR2 (germline): LGHDT, YNNKEL (reference sequence). The CDR3 is 15 residues long. These data come from a study of identical twins. In TCRdb, the 5' RACE reads were re-called with MiXCR into one record per CDR3 protein. Counted here are roughly 710,000 distinct CDR3 sequences, 5.5% to 6.5% occurring once; the ten biggest clones make up about 1.8%. Study-wide results and limits: There were fewer insertions in abundant cord blood beta clonotypes, but memory repertoires showed no such pattern.

The source of this sequence is a man younger than 30 in good health. The chain is built from TRBV3-1 and TRBJ2-1; TRBD2 aligns across 9 bases. Material for sequencing was naive T cells sorted from blood. The CDR3 sequence: CASSQGGRAYYEQFF. The CDR3 DNA reads TGTGCCAGCAGCCAGGGCGGGAGGGCCTATTATGAGCAGTTCTTC.